The clone carrying this T cell receptor (beta chain) was seen repeatedly, ten times or more. As yet, its antigen is unknown. Looked up from germline, CDR1 is KGHDR and CDR2 is SFDVKD. Trimming left V 3 bases short and J 5 bases short, with 20 bases between. The CDR3 totals 17 residues. These data come from a study of T-cell memory formation after mild COVID-19. Across the whole study: The study found TCR clusters largely donor specific. Findings of the study overall: Pre-infection memory carried some responding clones, suggesting that cross-reactive memory joined. Among CD4+ contracting clones, most were CM and EM, and CD8+ ones EMRA.

TCRdb processed the 5' RACE reads anew with MiXCR; each CDR3 protein has one entry. There are 200,000 to 250,000 distinct CDR3 sequences in the sample; 9.5% to 10% occur only once, and roughly 3.5% lies in the top ten. What was sequenced was PBMCs or a T cell subset sorted from them (not recorded which). The origin of this receptor is a man aged 18 to 35 who had mild COVID-19 (a few samples of this study predate the infection). Cell type and time point are not known. This rearrangement joins TRBV24-1 to TRBJ2-3; D is possibly TRBD2 (6 bases). The CDR3 is CATSDRPQSGSGDTQYF. The CDR3 DNA follows: TGTGCCACCAGTGATCGACCCCAATCCGGGAGCGGAGATACGCAGTATTTT.